This TCR beta chain is from a study of cytomegalovirus exposure and HLA in healthy donors. The protocol was immunoSEQ multiplex PCR, while the TCRdb copy is restricted to in-frame clones and leaves out a portion. The sample holds some 130,000 clones, 80% to 90% seen once. This CDR3 is built from 15 residues. V shed 3 bases and J shed 7 bases, with 18 bases lying between them. Germline values: CDR1 MNHNS, CDR2 SASEGT. The genes are TRBV6-1 and TRBJ2-5; possibly TRBD2 for D (6 bases). The clonotype comes from a woman between 18 and 30 years old in good health and CMV-seronegative. The specimen sequenced was PBMCs. CDR3 sequence: CASSDRTTSLGTQYF. The CDR3 DNA follows: TGTGCCAGCAGTGATAGGACTACTAGTCTCGGGACCCAGTACTTC.